The following is a T cell receptor (beta chain) sequence with its context. What it binds is unknown. Every bit of the isolated RNA underwent reverse transcription, so sequencing read expressed TCRB transcripts. TCRdb's copy holds only in-frame clones and misses some; the assay was immunoSEQ multiplex PCR. The sample consists of about 620,000 clones, around 16% of them appearing once. The data derive from a study of beta chain features in type 1 diabetes. Regarding the study as a whole: A definitive answer on HLA type influencing TCRB rearrangement was not reached here.

CDR3 length equals 17 residues. CDR1 and CDR2 from the germline V gene are SGHVS and FNYEAQ. V lost 3 bases and J 4 bases, leaving 21 bases between the germline ends. This TCR was sampled from a man between 18 and 35 years old in good health. The source material was naive CD4+ T cells from blood. V and J are TRBV7-6 and TRBJ1-2, with D maybe TRBD1 (6 bases). The CDR3 DNA is TGTGCCAGCAGCTTTTTTGCGGGAGCCAGGGGTGCCTATGGCTACACCTTC. Translated: CASSFFAGARGAYGYTF.